This T cell receptor beta chain was sequenced for a study of cytomegalovirus exposure and HLA in healthy donors. Looked up from germline, CDR1 is SGHTA and CDR2 is FQGTGA. Trimming pared 6 bases from V and 1 base from J, leaving 12 bases between. The CDR3 covers 14 residues. The PCR employed 60 Vbeta primers together with 13 Jbeta primers. Only in-frame clones appear in the TCRdb table, and some are missing; sequencing was by immunoSEQ multiplex PCR. The table records 150,000 to 200,000 clones, over 70% of them present only once. The chain carries TRBV7-3 and TRBJ1-1; D is ambiguous. This TCR came from a woman aged 40 to 50 in good health and CMV-seronegative. Sample: PBMCs. The CDR3 nucleotides are TGTGCCAGCAGTCCCGGAGCGGCGAACACTGAAGCTTTCTTT. Its protein product is CASSPGAANTEAFF.